This TCR beta chain emerged from a study of CD8 T cell repertoires and HIV-1 epitope variants. Overall study: Twenty-five autologous and known Gag and Nef epitope variant peptides each stimulated T cells separately.

CDR1 and CDR2 from the germline V gene are ENHRY and SYGVKD. This CDR3 contains 13 residues. Trimming took 10 bases from V and 4 from J, leaving 17 bases between them. Sequencing used immunoSEQ multiplex PCR; TCRdb keeps in-frame clones, though not all of them. The top ten clones hold over 40% of a sample with 4,000 to 6,000 clones, 65% of them seen once. Relative to its sample, this clone is large. Its antigen remains unidentified. The clonotype comes from a male donor with HIV. Sequencing was done on a sample of cultured CD8+ T cells derived from PBMCs. V is TRBV10-3 and J is TRBJ2-7; tentative D call: TRBD2 (6 bases). CDR3 sequence: CATLGDSTYEQYF. CDR3 nucleotides: TGTGCCACCCTAGGGGACTCTACTTACGAGCAGTACTTC.